The T cell receptor beta chain under discussion was sequenced for a study of cytomegalovirus exposure and HLA in healthy donors. The wider study: Out of fewer than 400 genotyped donors, roughly 78% belonged to the Caucasian-associated ancestry cluster. Study results and limitations: A later analysis found that most CMV-associated TCR beta chains appeared HLA-restricted. The study designated fewer than 200 TCR beta chains cytomegalovirus-associated. Cytomegalovirus status was reportedly diagnosed by the classifier with high sensitivity and specificity.

This clone was seen a handful of times. The target antigen is unknown. PCR involved 60 Vbeta and 13 Jbeta primers. The assay was immunoSEQ multiplex PCR, and TCRdb's table has in-frame clones only and misses some. There are roughly 150,000 clones in the sample; roughly 80% occur only once, and more than 3% lies in the top ten. V trimming: 1 base; J trimming: 7 bases; junction bases outside the gene matches: 11. The CDR3 consists of 17 residues. The germline V gene has CDR1 SGHVS and CDR2 FNYEAQ. What was sequenced was PBMCs. This TCR derives from a male donor in good health and CMV-seronegative. This chain connects TRBV7-6 to TRBJ2-1, with TRBD2 identical over 9 bases. In nucleotides, the CDR3 is TGTGCCAGCAGCTTAGGACCCTCTGGCGGGAGGGGAAATGAGCAGTTCTTC. This translates into CASSLGPSGGRGNEQFF.